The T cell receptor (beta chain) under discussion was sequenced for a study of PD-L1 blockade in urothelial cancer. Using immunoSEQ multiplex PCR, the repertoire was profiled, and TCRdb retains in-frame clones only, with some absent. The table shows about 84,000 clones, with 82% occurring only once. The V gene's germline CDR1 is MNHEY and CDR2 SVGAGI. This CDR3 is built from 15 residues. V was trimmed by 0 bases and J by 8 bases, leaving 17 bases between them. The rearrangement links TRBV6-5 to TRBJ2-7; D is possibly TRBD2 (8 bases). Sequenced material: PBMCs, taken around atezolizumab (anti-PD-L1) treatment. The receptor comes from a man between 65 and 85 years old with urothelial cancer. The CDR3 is CASSYSNNGRGQQYF. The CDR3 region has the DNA TGTGCCAGCAGTTACTCGAATAACGGGAGGGGGCAGCAGTACTTC.